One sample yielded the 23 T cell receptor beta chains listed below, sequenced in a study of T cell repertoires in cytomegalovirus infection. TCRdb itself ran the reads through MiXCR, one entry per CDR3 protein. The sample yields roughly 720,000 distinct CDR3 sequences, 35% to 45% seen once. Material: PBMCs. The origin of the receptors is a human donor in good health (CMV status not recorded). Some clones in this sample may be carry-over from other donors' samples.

The CDR3 loop reads CASSTTPQETQYF. The CDR3 DNA follows: TGTGCCAGCAGCACAACTCCCCAAGAGACCCAGTACTTC. The chain has TRBV27 and TRBJ2-5, with unresolved D. Germline V gene lookup returns CDR1 MNHEY and CDR2 SMNVEV (reference sequence). Trimming pared 6 bases from V and 1 base from J, leaving 9 bases between. This CDR3 comprises 13 residues.

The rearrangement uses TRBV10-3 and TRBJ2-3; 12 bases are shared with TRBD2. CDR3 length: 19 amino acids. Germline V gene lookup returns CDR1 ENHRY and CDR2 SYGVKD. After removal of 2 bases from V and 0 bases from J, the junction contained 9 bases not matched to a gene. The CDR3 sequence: CAISEPSPGLAGSTDTQYF. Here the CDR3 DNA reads TGTGCCATCAGTGAGCCGAGCCCCGGACTAGCGGGAAGCACAGATACGCAGTATTTT.

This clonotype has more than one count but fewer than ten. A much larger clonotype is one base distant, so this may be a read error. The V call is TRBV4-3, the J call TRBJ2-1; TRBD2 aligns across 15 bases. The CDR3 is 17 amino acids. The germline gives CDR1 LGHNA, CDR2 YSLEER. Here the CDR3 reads CASSLFTGLAGGNDQFF. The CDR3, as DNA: TGCGCCAGCAGCCTCTTTACGGGACTAGCGGGGGGTAATGACCAGTTCTTC.

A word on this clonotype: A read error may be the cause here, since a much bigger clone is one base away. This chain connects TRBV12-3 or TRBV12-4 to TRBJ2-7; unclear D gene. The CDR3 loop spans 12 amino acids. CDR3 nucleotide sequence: TGTGCCTGCAGTTTACGTCACCTCGAGCAGTACTTC. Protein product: CACSLRHLEQYF.

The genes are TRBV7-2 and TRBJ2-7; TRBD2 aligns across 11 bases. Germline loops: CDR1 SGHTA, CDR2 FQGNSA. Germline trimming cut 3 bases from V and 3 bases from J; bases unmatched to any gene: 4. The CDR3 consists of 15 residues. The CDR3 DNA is TGTGCCAGCAGCTTCGGGACTAGCGGAAACTACGAGCAGTACTTC. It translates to CASSFGTSGNYEQYF.

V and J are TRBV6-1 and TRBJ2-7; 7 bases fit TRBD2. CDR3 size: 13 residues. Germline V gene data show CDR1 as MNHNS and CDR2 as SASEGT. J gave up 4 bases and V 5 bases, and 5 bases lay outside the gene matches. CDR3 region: CASSLAGEYEQYF. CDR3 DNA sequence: TGTGCCAGCAGTTTAGCGGGCGAATACGAGCAGTACTTC.

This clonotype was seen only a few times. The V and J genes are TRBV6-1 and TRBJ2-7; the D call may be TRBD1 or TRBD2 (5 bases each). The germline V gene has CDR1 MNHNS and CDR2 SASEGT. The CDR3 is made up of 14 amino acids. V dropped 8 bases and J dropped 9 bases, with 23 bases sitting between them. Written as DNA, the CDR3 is TGTGCCAGCTGGACCGACCGGCTGGGACCCCGGCAGTACTTC. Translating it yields CASWTDRLGPRQYF.

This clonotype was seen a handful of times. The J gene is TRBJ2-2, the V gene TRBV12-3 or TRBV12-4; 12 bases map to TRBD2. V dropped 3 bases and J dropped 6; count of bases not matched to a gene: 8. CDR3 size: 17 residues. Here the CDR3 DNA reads TGTGCCAGCAGTTTTTCTAGCGGGAGGGTAACCGCCGGGGAGCTGTTTTTT. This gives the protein CASSFSSGRVTAGELFF.

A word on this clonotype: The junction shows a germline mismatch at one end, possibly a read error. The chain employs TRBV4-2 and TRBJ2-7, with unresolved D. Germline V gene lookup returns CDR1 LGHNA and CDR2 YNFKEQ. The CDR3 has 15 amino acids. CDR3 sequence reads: CSSSASSPLSYEQSF. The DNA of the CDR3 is TGTTCCAGCAGCGCCAGTTCCCCCCTATCCTACGAGCAGTCATTC.

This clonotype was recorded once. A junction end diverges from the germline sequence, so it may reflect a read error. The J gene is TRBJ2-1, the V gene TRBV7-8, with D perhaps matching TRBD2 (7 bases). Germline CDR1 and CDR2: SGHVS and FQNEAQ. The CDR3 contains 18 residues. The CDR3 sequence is CASSSLARGRGSYNEQLF. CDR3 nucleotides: TGTGCCAGCAGCTCCCTAGCCCGGGGGCGGGGGTCCTACAATGAGCAGTTATTC.

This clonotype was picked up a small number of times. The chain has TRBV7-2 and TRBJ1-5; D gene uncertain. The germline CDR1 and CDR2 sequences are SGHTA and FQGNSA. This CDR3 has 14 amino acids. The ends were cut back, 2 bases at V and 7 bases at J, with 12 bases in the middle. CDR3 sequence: CASSLHAAGQPQHF. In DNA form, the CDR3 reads TGTGCCAGCAGCTTACATGCGGCCGGGCAGCCCCAGCATTTT.

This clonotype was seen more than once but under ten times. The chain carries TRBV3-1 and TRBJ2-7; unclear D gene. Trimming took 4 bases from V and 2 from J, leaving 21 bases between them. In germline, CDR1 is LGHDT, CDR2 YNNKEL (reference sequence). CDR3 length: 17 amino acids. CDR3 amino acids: CASSLQGPARIPYEQYF. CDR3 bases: TGTGCCAGCAGCCTACAAGGTCCGGCCAGGATCCCCTACGAGCAGTACTTC.

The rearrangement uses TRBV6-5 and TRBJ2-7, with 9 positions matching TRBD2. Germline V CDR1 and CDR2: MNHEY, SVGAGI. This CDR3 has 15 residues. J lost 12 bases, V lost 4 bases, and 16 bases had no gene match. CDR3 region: CASSSGGRLAGHPYF. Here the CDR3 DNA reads TGTGCCAGCAGTTCGGGTGGGAGGCTAGCGGGACACCCGTACTTC.

The CDR3 here is CSARGLGTPGHEQYF. The CDR3 DNA is TGCAGTGCTAGAGGGCTCGGGACGCCGGGCCACGAGCAGTACTTC. The genes are TRBV20-1 and TRBJ2-7; TRBD1 or TRBD2 may be the D gene (5 bases each). The CDR3 loop spans 15 amino acids. V lost 1 base and J 5 bases, leaving 18 bases between the germline ends. CDR1 and CDR2 from the germline V gene are DFQATT and SNEGSKA (reference sequence).

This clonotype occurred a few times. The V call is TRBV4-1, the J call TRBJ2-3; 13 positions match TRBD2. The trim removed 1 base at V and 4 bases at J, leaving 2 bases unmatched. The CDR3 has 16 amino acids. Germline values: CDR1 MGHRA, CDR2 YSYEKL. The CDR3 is CASSQALAGGPDTQYF. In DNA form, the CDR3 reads TGCGCCAGCAGCCAAGCACTAGCGGGGGGGCCAGATACGCAGTATTTT.

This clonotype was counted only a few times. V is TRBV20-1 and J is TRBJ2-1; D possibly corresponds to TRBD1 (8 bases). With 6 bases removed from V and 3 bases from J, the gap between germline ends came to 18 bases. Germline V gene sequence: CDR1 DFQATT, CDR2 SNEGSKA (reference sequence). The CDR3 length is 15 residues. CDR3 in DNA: TGCAGTGCGCCGGGGGGACAGGTCGGCTACAATGAGCAGTTCTTC. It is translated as CSAPGGQVGYNEQFF.

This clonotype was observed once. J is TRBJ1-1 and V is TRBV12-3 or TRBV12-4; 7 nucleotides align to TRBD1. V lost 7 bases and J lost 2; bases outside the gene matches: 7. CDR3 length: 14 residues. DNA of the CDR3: TGTGCCAGCAAAACACAGGGGAGAAACACTGAAGCTTTCTTT. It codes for CASKTQGRNTEAFF.

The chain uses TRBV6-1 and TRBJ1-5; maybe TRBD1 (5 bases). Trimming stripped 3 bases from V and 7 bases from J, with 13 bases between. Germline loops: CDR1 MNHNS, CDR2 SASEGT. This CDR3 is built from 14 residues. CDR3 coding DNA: TGTGCCAGCAGTGAGGATCGGAAGGGGCAGCCCCAGCATTTT. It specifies CASSEDRKGQPQHF.

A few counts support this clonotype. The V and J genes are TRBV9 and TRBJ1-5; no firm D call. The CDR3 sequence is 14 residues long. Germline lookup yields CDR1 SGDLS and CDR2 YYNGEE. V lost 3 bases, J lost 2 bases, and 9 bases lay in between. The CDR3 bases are TGTGCCAGCAGCGGAAGGCGGGGCAATCAGCCCCAGCATTTT. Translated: CASSGRRGNQPQHF. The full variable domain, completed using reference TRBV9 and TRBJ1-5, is DSGVTQTPKHLITATGQRVTLRCSPRSGDLSVYWYQQSLDQGLQFLIQYYNGEERAKGNILERFSAQQFPDLHSELNLSSLELGDSALYFCASSGRRGNQPQHFGDGTRLSIL.

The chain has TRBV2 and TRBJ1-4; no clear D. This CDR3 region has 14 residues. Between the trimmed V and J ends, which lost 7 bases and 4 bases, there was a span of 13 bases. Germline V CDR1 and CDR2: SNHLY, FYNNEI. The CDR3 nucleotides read TGTGCCAGCATAGATCACGGCCGTAATGAAAAACTGTTTTTT. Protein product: CASIDHGRNEKLFF.

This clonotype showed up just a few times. Written as DNA, the CDR3 is TGTGCCAGCAGCTTAAGGGGCGGGATCCCGAACACCGGGGAGCTGTTTTTT. Translating it yields CASSLRGGIPNTGELFF. This chain connects TRBV11-2 to TRBJ2-2; D is possibly TRBD2 (6 bases). V was trimmed by 2 bases and J by 0 bases, leaving 13 bases between them. The CDR3 sequence is 17 residues long. Germline CDR1 SGHAT, CDR2 FQNNGV.

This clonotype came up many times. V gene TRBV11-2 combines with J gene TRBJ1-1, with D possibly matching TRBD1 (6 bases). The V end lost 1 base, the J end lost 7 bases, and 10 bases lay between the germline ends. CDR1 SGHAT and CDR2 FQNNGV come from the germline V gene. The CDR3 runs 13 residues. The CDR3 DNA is TGTGCCAGCAGCTTAGGGGGGCAAAATGAAGCTTTCTTT. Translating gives CASSLGGQNEAFF.

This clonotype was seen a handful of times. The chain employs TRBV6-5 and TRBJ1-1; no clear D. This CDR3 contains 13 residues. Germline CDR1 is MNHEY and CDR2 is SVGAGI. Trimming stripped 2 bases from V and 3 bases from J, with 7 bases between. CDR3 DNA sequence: TGTGCCAGCAGTTACGGGCCCTACACTGAAGCTTTCTTT. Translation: CASSYGPYTEAFF.